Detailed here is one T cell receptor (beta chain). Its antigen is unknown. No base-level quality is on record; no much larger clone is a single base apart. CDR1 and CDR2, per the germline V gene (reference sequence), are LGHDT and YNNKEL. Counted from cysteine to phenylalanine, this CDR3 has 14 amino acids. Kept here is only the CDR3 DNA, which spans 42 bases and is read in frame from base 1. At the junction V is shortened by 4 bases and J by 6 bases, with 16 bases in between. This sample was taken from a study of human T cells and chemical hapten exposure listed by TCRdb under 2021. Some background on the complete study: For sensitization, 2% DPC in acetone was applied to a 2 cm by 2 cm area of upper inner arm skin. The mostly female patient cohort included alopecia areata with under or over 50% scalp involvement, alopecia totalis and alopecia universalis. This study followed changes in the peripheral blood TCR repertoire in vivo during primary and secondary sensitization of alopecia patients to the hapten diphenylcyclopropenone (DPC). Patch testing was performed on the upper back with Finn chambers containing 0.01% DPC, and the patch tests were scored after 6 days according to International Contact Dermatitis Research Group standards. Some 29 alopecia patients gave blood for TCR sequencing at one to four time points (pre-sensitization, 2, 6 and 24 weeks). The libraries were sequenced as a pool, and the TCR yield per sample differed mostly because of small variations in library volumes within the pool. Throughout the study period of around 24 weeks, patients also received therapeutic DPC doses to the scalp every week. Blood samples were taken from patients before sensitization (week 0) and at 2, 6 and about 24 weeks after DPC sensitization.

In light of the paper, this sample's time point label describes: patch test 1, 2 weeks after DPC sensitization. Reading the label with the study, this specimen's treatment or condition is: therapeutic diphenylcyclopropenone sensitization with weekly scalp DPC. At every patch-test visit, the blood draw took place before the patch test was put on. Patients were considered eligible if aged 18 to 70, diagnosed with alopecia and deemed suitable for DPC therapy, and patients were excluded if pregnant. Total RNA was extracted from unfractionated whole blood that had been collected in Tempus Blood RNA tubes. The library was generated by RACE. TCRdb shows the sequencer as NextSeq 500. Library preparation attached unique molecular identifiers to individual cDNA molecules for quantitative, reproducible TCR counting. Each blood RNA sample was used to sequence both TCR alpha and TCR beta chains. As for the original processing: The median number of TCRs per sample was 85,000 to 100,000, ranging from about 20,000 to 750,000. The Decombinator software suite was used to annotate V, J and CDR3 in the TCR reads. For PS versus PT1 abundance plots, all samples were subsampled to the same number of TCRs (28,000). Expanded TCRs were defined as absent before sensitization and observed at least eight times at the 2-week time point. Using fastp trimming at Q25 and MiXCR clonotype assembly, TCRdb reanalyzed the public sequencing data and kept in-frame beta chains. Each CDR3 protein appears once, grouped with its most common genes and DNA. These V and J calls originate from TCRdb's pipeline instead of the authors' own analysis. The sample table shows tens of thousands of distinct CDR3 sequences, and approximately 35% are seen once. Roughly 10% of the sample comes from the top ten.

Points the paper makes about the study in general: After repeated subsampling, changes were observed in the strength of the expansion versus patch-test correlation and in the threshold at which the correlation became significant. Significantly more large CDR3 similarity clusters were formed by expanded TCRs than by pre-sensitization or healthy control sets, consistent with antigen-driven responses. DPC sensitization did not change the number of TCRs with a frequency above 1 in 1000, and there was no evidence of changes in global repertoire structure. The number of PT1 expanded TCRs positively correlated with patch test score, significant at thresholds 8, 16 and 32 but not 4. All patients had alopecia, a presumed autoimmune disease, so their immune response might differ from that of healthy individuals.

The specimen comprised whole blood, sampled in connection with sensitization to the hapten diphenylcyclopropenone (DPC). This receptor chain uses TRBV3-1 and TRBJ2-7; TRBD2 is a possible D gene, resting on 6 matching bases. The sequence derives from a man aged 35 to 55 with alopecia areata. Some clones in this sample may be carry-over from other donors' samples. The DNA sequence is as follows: TGTGCCAGCAGCCGCCCCGGAGGGTTGGGCGAGCAGTACTTC. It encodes CASSRPGGLGEQYF.